One sample yielded the 29 T cell receptor beta chains listed below, sequenced in a study of CD8+CD57+ T cells in acquired aplastic anemia. The use of genomic DNA as template underpinned the TCR beta VDJ and CDR3 profiling. TCRdb reprocessed the reads with MiXCR, giving one entry per CDR3 protein. The table has about 64,000 distinct CDR3 sequences, around 55% seen once. What was sequenced was sorted CD4+, CD8+, or CD8+CD57+ T cells (not recorded which) from PBMCs. Receptors were obtained from a human donor in good health, serving as a control.

This clonotype was found many times. The V call is TRBV6-1, the J call TRBJ2-1; weak D call: TRBD2 (5 bases). CDR1 MNHNS and CDR2 SASEGT come from the germline V gene. The V and J ends lost 6 bases and 10 bases respectively, with 13 bases between them. The CDR3 spans 12 residues. The CDR3: CASRRVVDEQFF. In nucleotides, the CDR3 is TGTGCCAGCAGGAGGGTGGTTGACGAGCAGTTCTTC.

This chain links TRBV7-9 with TRBJ2-5; D is undetermined. Germline loops: CDR1 SEHNR, CDR2 FQNEAQ (reference sequence). Trimming took off 1 base at V and 5 bases at J, with 8 bases between the two ends. This CDR3 spans 13 amino acids. The CDR3 reads CASSLGWDETQYF. The CDR3 bases are TGTGCCAGCAGCTTAGGGTGGGATGAGACCCAGTACTTC.

Ten or more counts support this clonotype. The rearrangement links TRBV6-5 to TRBJ1-6; no definite D call. Germline V CDR1 and CDR2: MNHEY, SVGAGI. Trimming removed 6 bases at V and 5 bases at J, with 11 bases between. This CDR3 is 14 amino acids long. CDR3 in amino acids: CASSVDGNNSPLHF. The CDR3 DNA follows: TGTGCCAGCAGCGTGGACGGAAATAATTCACCCCTCCACTTT.

This clonotype appeared a few times. Given a much more abundant clone one base away, this may be a read error. V usage is TRBV20-1 and J usage is TRBJ2-1; unclear D gene. Germline-derived CDR1 and CDR2 are DFQATT and SNEGSKA (reference sequence). CDR3 length: 15 residues. CDR3 sequence: CSAHLIVSSYNEQLF. The CDR3 nucleotides are TGCAGTGCCCACCTAATAGTAAGCTCCTACAATGAGCAGCTCTTC.

This chain uses TRBV7-7 with TRBJ2-5, with 8 positions matching TRBD2. Germline CDR1 is SSHAT and CDR2 is FNYEAQ (reference sequence). This CDR3 contains 15 residues. The V segment lost 1 base and the J segment 2 bases; nucleotides outside the gene matches: 3. The CDR3, as DNA: TGTGCCAGCAGCTTAGGATTAGCGGGGCAAGAGACCCAGTACTTC. It encodes CASSLGLAGQETQYF.

The chain combines TRBV5-1 with TRBJ2-7; TRBD1 matches at 8 bases. The CDR3 sequence is 16 residues long. CDR1 is SGHRS, CDR2 YFSETQ, per germline. With V trimmed by 3 bases and J by 0 bases, 8 bases remained unmatched. The CDR3 DNA reads TGCGCCAGCAGCTGGCTGGACAGGGTGTCCTCCTACGAGCAGTACTTC. This codes for CASSWLDRVSSYEQYF.

On this clonotype itself: Its ends do not fully match the called genes, so a read error is possible. The chain has TRBV9 and TRBJ1-6; TRBD1 aligns across 9 bases. CDR1 is SGDLS and CDR2 is YYNGEE in the germline V gene. The CDR3 runs to 15 residues. The CDR3 DNA reads TGTGTCAGCAGCACAACCGGGACAGGGAATTCACCCCTCCGCTTT. Translation: CVSSTTGTGNSPLRF.

This clonotype is classed as medium-sized. The rearrangement joins TRBV29-1 to TRBJ1-1, with D uncertain. The CDR3 has 11 residues. Trimming cost V 3 bases and J 8 bases, with 10 bases left between them. Germline assignment: CDR1 SQVTM and CDR2 ANQGSEA. The CDR3 is CSVDGRYEAFF. The CDR3 DNA follows: TGCAGCGTTGACGGACGCTACGAAGCTTTCTTT.

This clonotype showed up many times. V usage is TRBV5-8 and J usage is TRBJ2-6; TRBD1 is a possible D gene (6 bases). Germline lookup yields CDR1 SGHTS and CDR2 YDEGEE. Trimming left V 4 bases short and J 0 bases short, with 8 bases between. The CDR3 sequence is 15 residues long. CDR3 nucleotide sequence: TGTGCCAGCAGCAAGACAGGCTCTGGGGCCAACGTCCTGACTTTC. Residues: CASSKTGSGANVLTF. Supplemented by reference TRBV5-8 and TRBJ2-6, the full variable domain reads EAGVTQSPTHLIKTRGQQATLRCSPISGHTSVYWYQQALGLGLQFLLWYDEGEERNRGNFPPRFSGRQFPNYSSELNVNALELEDSALYLCASSKTGSGANVLTFGAGSRLTVL.

As concerns this clonotype: A much more abundant neighbour one base away suggests this may be a read error. This chain connects TRBV4-1 to TRBJ2-3; D may correspond to TRBD1 or TRBD2 (5 bases each). V was pared by 0 bases and J by 8 bases, with 18 bases between. Germline CDR1 and CDR2: MGHRA and YSYEKL. The CDR3 is 16 residues long. CDR3 protein: CASSQDSGPPLGTQYF. Here the CDR3 DNA reads TGCGCCAGCAGCCAAGATTCGGGACCGCCCCTCGGTACGCAGTATTTT.

This clonotype has a handful of counts. This sequence joins TRBV24-1 and TRBJ2-7; TRBD2 aligns across 12 bases. The V segment lost 3 bases and the J segment 4 bases; nucleotides outside the gene matches: 0. From germline, CDR1 is KGHDR and CDR2 SFDVKD. This CDR3 spans 14 amino acids. The CDR3 is CATSDGTSGYEQYF. CDR3 DNA: TGTGCCACCAGTGATGGGACTAGCGGGTACGAGCAGTACTTC.

This clonotype was recorded at least ten times. The rearrangement joins TRBV9 to TRBJ1-4; 7 bases map to TRBD1. CDR1 SGDLS and CDR2 YYNGEE come from the germline V gene. The CDR3 spans 14 residues. J was trimmed by 7 bases and V by 3 bases; bases with no gene match: 6. The CDR3 loop is CASSGQGPGEKLFF. CDR3 coding DNA: TGTGCCAGCAGCGGACAGGGACCGGGTGAAAAACTGTTTTTT.

For this clonotype: Germline is not matched at one junction end, which may reflect a read error. The chain employs TRBV24-1 and TRBJ2-3; TRBD2 agrees at 9 bases. This CDR3 is 14 amino acids long. Per the germline V gene, CDR1 is KGHDR and CDR2 is SFDVKD. As DNA, the CDR3 is TGCGCCACCAGTGCACGAGCGGGAGGAGATACGCAGTATTTT. Translating it yields CATSARAGGDTQYF.

There are a few counts of this clonotype. The CDR3 ends on some other residue instead of the conserved phenylalanine or tryptophan, so this is likely a read error. The J gene is TRBJ2-1, the V gene TRBV9, with 11 nucleotides matching TRBD2. Germline values: CDR1 SGDLS, CDR2 YYNGEE. The length of the CDR3 is 16 residues. CDR3 sequence (DNA): TGTGCTAGCAGCGTCAATAGCGGGAGGGCCTACAATGAGCAGTTCCTC. Translated, it gives CASSVNSGRAYNEQFL.

This clonotype was detected ten times or more. This chain connects TRBV6-2 or TRBV6-3 to TRBJ1-1; D unresolved. V was clipped by 5 bases and J by 0 bases, with 13 bases between them. Germline V CDR1 and CDR2: MNHEY, SVGEGT. This CDR3 is 15 amino acids long. The CDR3: CASSPLSRMNTEAFF. Written as DNA, the CDR3 is TGTGCCAGCAGTCCTCTATCCAGAATGAACACTGAAGCTTTCTTT.

V is TRBV12-3 or TRBV12-4 and J is TRBJ1-2; D remains unclear. This CDR3 has 14 amino acids. Trimming stripped 2 bases from V and 2 bases from J, with 9 bases between. The CDR3 DNA reads TGTGCCAGCAGTTTATCCGCCTTAAACTATGGCTACACCTTC. Protein sequence: CASSLSALNYGYTF.

This clonotype was seen a few times. The V and J genes are TRBV19 and TRBJ2-1, with TRBD1 identical over 7 bases. The CDR3 is 14 amino acids. The germline CDR1 and CDR2 sequences are LNHDA and SQIVND (reference sequence). V was clipped by 4 bases and J by 5 bases; unmatched bases: 5. CDR3 amino acids: CASSNRTGHNEQFF. In DNA form, the CDR3 reads TGTGCCAGTAGTAACAGGACAGGACACAATGAGCAGTTCTTC.

The chain couples TRBV24-1 to TRBJ2-2, with TRBD2 identical over 9 bases. J was trimmed by 0 bases and V by 0 bases; bases with no gene match: 1. Germline CDR1 KGHDR, CDR2 SFDVKD. This CDR3 is built from 17 residues. For the CDR3, the DNA is TGTGCCACCAGTGATTTGTGGACTAGCGCGAACACCGGGGAGCTGTTTTTT. Translated, it gives CATSDLWTSANTGELFF.

This clonotype was counted at least ten times. This rearrangement joins TRBV5-1 to TRBJ2-5; D perhaps matches TRBD1 (8 bases). Germline-derived CDR1 and CDR2 are SGHRS and YFSETQ. V lost 3 bases, J lost 4 bases, and 16 bases lay in between. The CDR3 runs to 15 residues. This chain's CDR3 is CASSSQGGDGETQYF. CDR3 DNA: TGCGCCAGCAGCTCACAGGGGGGGGATGGAGAGACCCAGTACTTC. The full variable domain, its missing parts supplied by reference TRBV5-1 and TRBJ2-5, is KAGVTQTPRYLIKTRGQQVTLSCSPISGHRSVSWYQQTPGQGLQFLFEYFSETQRNKGNFPGRFSGRQFSNSRSEMNVSTLELGDSALYLCASSSQGGDGETQYFGPGTRLLVL.

The chain combines TRBV19 with TRBJ2-3, with D perhaps matching TRBD1 (5 bases). CDR1 and CDR2 (germline): LNHDA, SQIVND (reference sequence). The CDR3 contains 12 residues. Between the trimmed V and J ends, which lost 5 bases and 11 bases, there was a span of 14 bases. CDR3 sequence reads: CASSDRGNEQYF. As DNA, the CDR3 is TGTGCCAGTAGTGATAGGGGCAATGAGCAGTATTTT.

This clonotype was seen many times. The rearrangement joins TRBV19 to TRBJ1-3; maybe TRBD1 (5 bases). CDR3 length: 14 residues. CDR1 and CDR2 from the germline V gene are LNHDA and SQIVND (reference sequence). V dropped 7 bases and J dropped 0 bases, with 10 bases sitting between them. The CDR3 coding sequence is TGTGCCAGTACCCAGGGTCACTCTGGAAACACCATATATTTT. Its translation: CASTQGHSGNTIYF.

This clonotype appeared once. This chain links TRBV12-3 or TRBV12-4 with TRBJ1-5; 7 bases are shared with TRBD1. The junction had 3 bases not matched to a gene; V was cut back by 4 bases and J by 9 bases. This CDR3 comprises 12 residues. The CDR3 DNA follows: TGTGCCAGCAGTTCGTACAGGGGGCCCCAGCATTTT. Translating gives CASSSYRGPQHF.

At least ten counts were recorded for this clonotype. The genes are TRBV28 and TRBJ2-7; 11 bases agree with TRBD1. Trimming removed 8 bases from V and 4 bases from J; junction bases left unmatched: 7. The length of the CDR3 is 14 residues. Germline V gene data show CDR1 as MDHEN and CDR2 as SYDVKM. CDR3 nucleotides: TGTGCCAGCGAGGGGACAGGGGGAGCTTACGAGCAGTACTTC. Its protein is CASEGTGGAYEQYF.

As regards this clonotype: Without the conserved terminal phenylalanine or tryptophan, this CDR3 likely stems from a read error. The limits of the CDR3 on the DNA are not certain, so only TCRdb's listed CDR3 is given. The CDR3 spells CASSLAGLAGVRV. The chain uses TRBV7-8 and TRBJ2-1; the table gives TRBD2 as D, unverified against the DNA. Germline V gene data show CDR1 as SGHVS and CDR2 as FQNEAQ. The CDR3 is 13 amino acids long, termini counted.

The V and J genes are TRBV29-1 and TRBJ1-1, with a tentative D call TRBD1 (5 bases). Germline V gene data show CDR1 as SQVTM and CDR2 as ANQGSEA. Deletions cut 8 bases from V and 1 base from J, with 11 bases between. This CDR3 spans 12 amino acids. The CDR3 region is CSLGGSNTEAFF. The CDR3 coding sequence is TGCAGCCTTGGGGGATCGAACACTGAAGCTTTCTTT.

The rearrangement links TRBV2 to TRBJ1-5; D is unresolved. Trimming took 7 bases from V and 11 from J, leaving 18 bases between them. Germline CDR1 and CDR2: SNHLY and FYNNEI. CDR3 length: 13 amino acids. As DNA, the CDR3 is TGTGCCAGCACGCGGGAGAGGCAAGAGACCCAGCATTTT. This translates into CASTRERQETQHF.

This clonotype showed up many times. The chain employs TRBV3-1 and TRBJ2-1, with a tentative D call TRBD2 (6 bases). Germline loops: CDR1 LGHDT, CDR2 YNNKEL (reference sequence). Trimming left V 4 bases short and J 7 bases short, with 14 bases between. This CDR3 is 14 amino acids long. The DNA for the CDR3 is TGTGCCAGCAGCCCATGGACTGGGGGGAATGAGCAGTTCTTC. Residues: CASSPWTGGNEQFF.

At least ten counts were recorded for this clonotype. The chain couples TRBV5-8 to TRBJ1-2; D is possibly TRBD1 (6 bases). This CDR3 contains 12 residues. V lost 6 bases, J lost 3 bases, and 9 bases lay in between. Per the germline V gene, CDR1 is SGHTS and CDR2 is YDEGEE. CDR3 DNA sequence: TGTGCCAGCACGGGGGCCCACTATGGCTACACCTTC. Translating gives CASTGAHYGYTF.

The chain carries TRBV25-1 and TRBJ1-2; maybe TRBD1 (5 bases). V was shortened by 5 bases and J by 2 bases, with 18 bases between the two germline ends. The CDR3 extends over 16 amino acids. Per the germline V gene, CDR1 is MGHDK and CDR2 is SYGVNS. The CDR3: CASSPRGFKPNYGYTF. DNA for the CDR3: TGTGCCAGCAGTCCAAGGGGCTTTAAACCAAACTATGGCTACACCTTC.